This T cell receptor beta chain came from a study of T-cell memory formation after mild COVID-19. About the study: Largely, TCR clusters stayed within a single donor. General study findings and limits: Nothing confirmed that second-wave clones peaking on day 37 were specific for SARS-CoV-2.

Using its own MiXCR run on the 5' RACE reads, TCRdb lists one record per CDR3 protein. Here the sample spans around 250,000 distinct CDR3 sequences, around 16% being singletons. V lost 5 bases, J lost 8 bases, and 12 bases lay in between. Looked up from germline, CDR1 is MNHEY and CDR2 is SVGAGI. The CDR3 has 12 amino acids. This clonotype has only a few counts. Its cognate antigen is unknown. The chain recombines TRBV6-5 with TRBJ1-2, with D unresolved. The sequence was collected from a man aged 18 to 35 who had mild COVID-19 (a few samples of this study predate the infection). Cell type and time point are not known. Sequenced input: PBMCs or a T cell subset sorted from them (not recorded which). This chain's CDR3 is CASSPGRGGYTF. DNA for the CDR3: TGTGCCAGCAGTCCAGGACGGGGAGGCTACACCTTC.